The source of this T cell receptor beta chain is a study of CD8+CD57+ T cells in acquired aplastic anemia. Study-level background: Mean yield of DNA from sorted CD4+ and CD8+ cells was approximately 3 ug. Overall study results and limits: CD8+ Simpson's diversity in patients was not significantly different from that in controls. The same twenty-nine CD8+ CDR3 sequences occurred in patients and in controls.

This clonotype appeared many times. Its antigen is undetermined. CDR3 and TCR beta VDJ profiling relied on a genomic DNA template. MiXCR, run by TCRdb on the reads, gives a single entry per CDR3 protein. The repertoire holds some 200,000 distinct CDR3 sequences, roughly half seen once, with 1.8% in the top ten. It was patients with CD8+CD57+ cell expansion by flow cytometry who were chosen for sequencing. No therapy had been given to the patients at the time of blood sampling. The receptor comes from a human donor with aplastic anemia. The sample consisted of sorted CD4+, CD8+, or CD8+CD57+ T cells (not recorded which) from PBMCs.

As DNA, the CDR3 is TGCAGTGCTAGAGTAAACAGGGCGACCGACACTGAAGCTTTCTTT. Translation gives CSARVNRATDTEAFF. V and J are TRBV20-1 and TRBJ1-1; D may be TRBD1 (6 bases). The CDR3 has 15 amino acids. The ends were cut back, 1 base at V and 3 bases at J, with 15 bases in the middle. Germline V gives CDR1 DFQATT, CDR2 SNEGSKA (reference sequence).